A selection of T cell receptor beta chains follows, all from one sample in a study of beta chain features in type 1 diabetes. Sequencing was performed with immunoSEQ multiplex PCR; in TCRdb, only in-frame clones are kept and a portion is missing. The data contain around 340,000 clones, about 20% of them singletons. The sample consisted of naive CD4+ T cells from blood. These receptors were taken from a woman younger than 35 in good health. CDR3s include the opening cysteine and the closing phenylalanine or tryptophan. Each record gives: V gene, J gene, D gene, clone size, CDR3 protein, CDR3 DNA. The D gene is left open where the match is weak. Size is omitted from some rows. Given values are once, few, many or a class for expanded clones.

TRBV7-9,TRBJ2-2,NA,NA,CASSFQGTGELFF,TGTGCCAGCAGCTTCCAGGGCACCGGGGAGCTGTTTTTT
TRBV5-1,TRBJ1-2,TRBD1,NA,CASSSNGVRGPHGYTF,TGCGCCAGCAGCTCCAACGGTGTCAGGGGGCCCCATGGCTACACCTTC
TRBV10-3,TRBJ2-2,NA,few,CAISAGGTANTGELFF,TGTGCCATCAGTGCCGGAGGAACCGCGAACACCGGGGAGCTGTTTTTT
TRBV2,TRBJ2-7,NA,NA,CASIATPSYEQYF,TGTGCCAGCATCGCCACTCCTTCCTACGAGCAGTACTTC
TRBV2,TRBJ2-5,TRBD1,NA,CASSGTGGRETQYF,TGTGCCAGCAGCGGGACAGGGGGACGAGAGACCCAGTACTTC
TRBV30,TRBJ2-1,TRBD2,few,CAWSNGLAGHNEQFF,TGTGCCTGGAGCAACGGACTAGCGGGTCACAATGAGCAGTTCTTC
TRBV4-1,TRBJ1-1,NA,NA,CASSQDPSTEAFF,TGCGCCAGCAGCCAAGATCCTTCCACTGAAGCTTTCTTT
TRBV29-1,TRBJ2-2,NA,NA,CSAAQGRNTGELFF,TGCAGCGCCGCCCAGGGGAGGAACACCGGGGAGCTGTTTTTT
TRBV5-1,TRBJ1-1,NA,few,CASSLLGVNTEAFF,TGCGCCAGCAGCTTGTTAGGGGTGAACACTGAAGCTTTCTTT
TRBV29-1,TRBJ2-5,TRBD1,NA,CSVQGAGQETQYF,TGCAGCGTACAGGGGGCCGGGCAAGAGACCCAGTACTTC
TRBV30,TRBJ1-2,TRBD1,few,CAWTPGQGFYGYTF,TGTGCCTGGACCCCGGGACAGGGCTTCTATGGCTACACCTTC
TRBV29-1,TRBJ1-1,TRBD1,few,CSVAVRDRGFSTEAFF,TGCAGCGTTGCGGTAAGGGACAGGGGGTTTAGCACTGAAGCTTTCTTT
TRBV9,TRBJ2-1,NA,NA,CASSVGRVNNEQFF,TGTGCCAGCAGCGTGGGCAGGGTTAACAATGAGCAGTTCTTC
TRBV11-2,TRBJ2-7,TRBD2,NA,CASSSYSAGAQVEQYF,TGTGCCAGCAGCTCCTACAGCGCGGGAGCTCAGGTGGAGCAGTACTTC
TRBV5-1,TRBJ1-2,TRBD1,NA,CASSLVTGHFNGYTF,TGCGCCAGCAGCTTGGTGACAGGGCATTTCAATGGCTACACCTTC
TRBV7-9,TRBJ1-5,NA,NA,CASSLGLGGGSNQPQHF,TGTGCCAGCAGCTTAGGGCTGGGGGGTGGGTCAAATCAGCCCCAGCATTTT
TRBV6-5,TRBJ2-3,NA,once,CASRPTDRDTQYF,TGTGCCAGCAGACCTACCGACAGAGATACGCAGTATTTT
TRBV7-2,TRBJ1-6,NA,few,CASSLVGSQGSPLHF,TGTGCCAGCAGCTTAGTTGGCAGTCAGGGTTCACCCCTCCACTTT
TRBV2,TRBJ2-1,TRBD1,few,CASSDGTGPYNEQFF,TGTGCCAGCAGCGACGGGACAGGTCCCTACAATGAGCAGTTCTTC
TRBV4-2,TRBJ2-3,NA,few,CASSQEGGVLTDTQYF,TGTGCCAGCAGCCAAGAGGGCGGGGTGCTAACAGATACGCAGTATTTT
TRBV20-1,TRBJ2-7,NA,NA,CSARDRDEQYF,TGCAGTGCTAGAGACCGGGACGAGCAGTACTTC
TRBV4-1,TRBJ2-7,NA,NA,CASSQMLRSPHYEQYF,TGCGCCAGCAGCCAAATGTTGAGGTCACCCCACTACGAGCAGTACTTC
TRBV9,TRBJ2-3,NA,few,CASRADQVGTDTQYF,TGTGCCAGCAGAGCGGACCAAGTTGGCACAGATACGCAGTATTTT
TRBV4-3,TRBJ1-4,NA,few,CASSQGGQGGEKLFF,TGCGCCAGCAGCCAAGGAGGCCAGGGTGGGGAAAAACTGTTTTTT
TRBV6-5,TRBJ2-7,NA,NA,CASSPARGEQYF,TGTGCCAGCAGCCCAGCGCGGGGCGAGCAGTACTTC
TRBV6-1,TRBJ1-5,NA,few,CASSPGTRGNQPQHF,TGTGCCAGCAGCCCCGGGACACGGGGCAATCAGCCCCAGCATTTT
TRBV7-6,TRBJ2-3,NA,NA,CASSFQGTDTQYF,TGTGCCAGCAGCTTTCAGGGGACAGATACGCAGTATTTT
TRBV18,TRBJ1-2,NA,few,CASSPGEQYGYTF,TGTGCCAGCTCACCCGGGGAACAATATGGCTACACCTTC
TRBV30,TRBJ2-1,NA,few,CAWSGRGYNEQFF,TGTGCCTGGAGTGGACGGGGTTACAATGAGCAGTTCTTC
TRBV27,TRBJ2-3,NA,NA,CASKRSGALTDTQYF,TGTGCCAGCAAAAGGTCGGGAGCCCTCACAGATACGCAGTATTTT
TRBV29-1,TRBJ1-5,TRBD1,few,CSVRTGMIDQPQHF,TGCAGCGTTAGGACAGGGATGATTGATCAGCCCCAGCATTTT
TRBV5-1,TRBJ2-2,NA,NA,CASSWYSGGYTGELFF,TGCGCCAGCAGCTGGTATTCGGGCGGGTACACCGGGGAGCTGTTTTTT
TRBV5-1,TRBJ2-7,TRBD1,NA,CASSWDRNEQYF,TGCGCCAGCAGCTGGGACAGGAACGAGCAGTACTTC
TRBV29-1,TRBJ2-7,TRBD1,NA,CSAGRDRAEQYF,TGCAGCGCCGGAAGGGACAGGGCCGAGCAGTACTTC
TRBV7-9,TRBJ2-3,NA,few,CASSLRGGGIPPTDTQYF,TGTGCCAGCAGCTTAAGGGGGGGCGGGATTCCCCCCACAGATACGCAGTATTTT
TRBV2,TRBJ2-2,TRBD2,few,CASRVSGTNTGELFF,TGTGCCAGCAGAGTTAGCGGGACGAACACCGGGGAGCTGTTTTTT
TRBV2,TRBJ2-1,NA,NA,CASLGDSAYNEQFF,TGTGCCAGCTTGGGAGACTCAGCCTACAATGAGCAGTTCTTC
TRBV18,TRBJ1-2,NA,NA,CASSPDSNYGYTF,TGTGCCAGCTCACCTGATAGTAACTATGGCTACACCTTC
TRBV15,TRBJ2-6,NA,NA,CATRQQAAGANVLTF,TGTGCCACCAGACAGCAGGCTGCTGGGGCCAACGTCCTGACTTTC
TRBV9,TRBJ2-7,NA,few,CASSATTGSLGQYF,TGTGCCAGCAGCGCCACTACAGGGTCTCTCGGGCAGTACTTC
TRBV7-2,TRBJ1-1,TRBD1,NA,CASSLEGGGEAFF,TGTGCCAGCAGCTTAGAAGGGGGCGGTGAAGCTTTCTTT
TRBV5-1,TRBJ2-5,TRBD2,few,CASSLGTSGSIKTQYF,TGCGCCAGCAGCTTGGGTACTAGCGGGAGTATAAAGACCCAGTACTTC
TRBV10-3,TRBJ1-2,TRBD1,few,CAISDGDRGRESGYTF,TGTGCCATCAGTGATGGGGACAGGGGACGCGAGAGTGGCTACACCTTC
TRBV6-5,TRBJ2-3,TRBD1,NA,CASSTGQGSTDTQYF,TGTGCCAGCAGTACCGGACAGGGAAGCACAGATACGCAGTATTTT
TRBV5-1,TRBJ2-3,NA,few,CASSEATTDTQYF,TGCGCCAGCAGCGAGGCTACCACAGATACGCAGTATTTT
TRBV30,TRBJ2-7,TRBD2,NA,CAWDSASGSFEQYF,TGTGCCTGGGATTCAGCCAGCGGGAGTTTCGAGCAGTACTTC
TRBV9,TRBJ2-7,NA,NA,CASSPDSSHSYEQYF,TGTGCCAGCAGCCCGGACAGTTCTCACTCCTACGAGCAGTACTTC
TRBV18,TRBJ1-4,NA,NA,CASSPRPEANEKLFF,TGTGCCAGCTCACCGAGGCCGGAGGCTAATGAAAAACTGTTTTTT
TRBV6-1,TRBJ1-1,TRBD1,NA,CATDRSMNTEAFF,TGTGCCACGGACAGGTCAATGAACACTGAAGCTTTCTTT
TRBV5-4,TRBJ2-1,TRBD2,NA,CASSFSGRVYNEQFF,TGTGCCAGCAGCTTTAGCGGGAGGGTCTACAATGAGCAGTTCTTC
TRBV11-2,TRBJ2-6,NA,NA,CASSLMAVDLSGANVLTF,TGTGCCAGCAGCTTAATGGCTGTTGATCTCTCTGGGGCCAACGTCCTGACTTTC
TRBV4-2,TRBJ2-3,NA,NA,CASSQDEGRKDTQYF,TGTGCCAGCAGCCAAGATGAAGGGAGGAAAGATACGCAGTATTTT
TRBV23-1,TRBJ1-2,NA,once,CASSLFPGTNYGYTF,TGCGCCAGCAGTCTATTCCCCGGGACAAACTATGGCTACACCTTC
TRBV5-1,TRBJ1-2,TRBD1,NA,CASSSGPGQASGYTF,TGCGCCAGCAGCTCCGGACCCGGACAGGCCTCTGGCTACACCTTC
TRBV18,TRBJ2-7,TRBD2,NA,CASSLQAGRTSYEQYF,TGTGCCAGCTCACTTCAAGCGGGGCGTACCTCCTACGAGCAGTACTTC
TRBV27,TRBJ1-6,NA,NA,CASSLDSSRWVPSPLHF,TGTGCCAGCAGTTTAGACAGTTCGCGATGGGTCCCGTCACCCCTCCACTTT
TRBV11-2,TRBJ2-5,NA,NA,CASSLVRETQYF,TGTGCCAGCAGCTTAGTTCGAGAGACCCAGTACTTC
TRBV27,TRBJ2-7,TRBD1,NA,CASSRDRRAEQYF,TGTGCCAGCAGTCGGGACAGGCGGGCCGAGCAGTACTTC
TRBV5-1,TRBJ2-7,TRBD2,NA,CASSLVAGGPYEQYF,TGCGCCAGCAGCTTGGTCGCGGGAGGGCCCTACGAGCAGTACTTC
TRBV5-1,TRBJ1-1,NA,NA,CASSSHGNTEAFF,TGCGCCAGCAGCAGCCACGGGAACACTGAAGCTTTCTTT